This T cell receptor beta chain was recorded in a study of OX40 agonist ivuxolimab in advanced cancers. Study-level information: The treatment was a fully human IgG2 OX40 agonist, ivuxolimab.

Using immunoSEQ multiplex PCR, the repertoire was profiled, and TCRdb retains in-frame clones only, with some absent. Of roughly 66,000 clones listed, 65% to 90% are singletons. CDR3 length: 15 amino acids. Germline loops: CDR1 MDHEN, CDR2 SYDVKM. V shed 6 bases and J 3 bases; nucleotides not matched to a gene: 8. Findings of the study overall: At 0.1 to 3.0 mg/kg and by week 6, clonal expansion occurred in CD4+ and CD8+ blood T cells.

Concerning this clone: Its antigen is unidentified.

The J gene is TRBJ2-1, the V gene TRBV28; TRBD1 aligns across 7 bases. Source: CD4+ or CD8+ T cells sorted from blood, taken in a trial of the OX40 agonist ivuxolimab. This receptor was identified in an adult with an advanced solid tumor such as melanoma, head and neck, liver or kidney cancer. CDR3 bases: TGTGCCAGCAGCCCCATAGACAGGGACTACAATGAGCAGTTCTTC. This sequence encodes CASSPIDRDYNEQFF.